This TCR beta chain emerged from a study of T-cell reconstitution after alpha-beta-depleted transplantation in children. This clonotype was seen just once. A much larger clonotype is one base distant, so this may be a read error. The CDR3 sequence is 14 residues long. The V gene's germline CDR1 is ENHRY and CDR2 SYGVKD. Construction of the TCRbeta library involved unique molecular identifiers. Using its own MiXCR run on the PCR reads, TCRdb lists one record per CDR3 protein. The table shows approximately 640,000 distinct CDR3 sequences, with roughly 17% occurring only once. The sequence came from a human donor who donated a stem cell graft to a child with acute myeloid leukemia. Source: PBMCs from the stem cell graft donor, taken from the stem cell graft. The rearrangement links TRBV10-3 to TRBJ2-3, with D perhaps TRBD1 (6 bases). The DNA of the CDR3 is TGTGCCATCACCAGGGGAGCTAGCACAGGTACGCAGTATTTT. It is translated as CAITRGASTGTQYF.